This passage covers 24 T cell receptor beta chains from one sample sequenced in a study of shared clonotypes between healthy human individuals. Using immunoSEQ multiplex PCR, the repertoire was profiled, and TCRdb retains in-frame clones only, with some absent. The table includes about 450,000 clones, about four fifths detected once. Material: PBMCs. The receptor set was obtained from a woman aged 35 to 49 in good health. Some clones in this sample may be carry-over from other donors' samples.

This clone was detected only once. The chain links TRBV5-4 to TRBJ1-2; 7 bases align to TRBD1. This CDR3 has 14 amino acids. V lost 4 bases, J lost 4 bases, and 7 bases stayed unmatched. Germline-derived CDR1 and CDR2 are SGHNT and YYREEE (reference sequence). CDR3 protein: CASSPGTARYGYTF. As DNA, the CDR3 is TGTGCCAGCAGCCCCGGGACAGCCCGCTATGGCTACACCTTC.

The rearrangement links TRBV18 to TRBJ1-2; D is unresolved. This CDR3 is built from 16 residues. V dropped 6 bases and J dropped 0 bases, with 17 bases sitting between them. CDR1 and CDR2 (germline): KGHSH, LQKENI. CDR3 region: CASSSSLAASNYGYTF. Here the CDR3 DNA reads TGTGCCAGCTCCTCGAGTCTGGCAGCTTCTAACTATGGCTACACCTTC.

This clone was seen just once. The chain combines TRBV11-2 with TRBJ1-2; 8 bases align to TRBD1. The CDR3 covers 14 residues. J gave up 8 bases and V 6 bases, and 11 bases lay outside the gene matches. Germline V lookup: CDR1 SGHAT, CDR2 FQNNGV. CDR3 sequence (DNA): TGTGCCAGCAGTCCTGCGGGACAGGCGGGGGGCTACACCTTC. It codes for CASSPAGQAGGYTF.

The J gene is TRBJ2-1, the V gene TRBV29-1; possibly TRBD2 for D (6 bases). V was trimmed by 3 bases and J by 7 bases, leaving 10 bases between them. Germline V gene data show CDR1 as SQVTM and CDR2 as ANQGSEA. The CDR3 is made up of 12 amino acids. CDR3 amino acids: CSVDVGGNEQFF. CDR3 coding DNA: TGCAGCGTTGACGTGGGGGGAAATGAGCAGTTCTTC.

The chain carries TRBV15 and TRBJ2-1; D ambiguous. Trimming took off 0 bases at V and 4 bases at J, with 7 bases between the two ends. Per the germline V gene, CDR1 is LNHNV and CDR2 is YYDKDF (reference sequence). The CDR3 runs 14 residues. The CDR3 reads CATSRERTYNEQFF. Here the CDR3 DNA reads TGTGCCACCAGCAGAGAGCGAACTTACAATGAGCAGTTCTTC.

The rearrangement uses TRBV13 and TRBJ1-1, with D possibly matching TRBD1 (6 bases). V dropped 5 bases and J dropped 3 bases, with 13 bases sitting between them. The CDR3 spans 14 residues. The germline V gene encodes CDR1 PRHDT and CDR2 FYEKMQ (reference sequence). The CDR3 spells CASSRRDRHTEAFF. CDR3 bases: TGTGCCAGCAGCCGACGAGACAGGCACACTGAAGCTTTCTTT.

The J gene is TRBJ2-2, the V gene TRBV29-1; 8 bases map to TRBD2. With 1 base clipped from V and 6 bases from J, the junction kept 4 bases outside the gene matches. This CDR3 is 14 amino acids long. Germline V CDR1 and CDR2: SQVTM, ANQGSEA. Written as DNA, the CDR3 is TGCAGCGTTGAAGGACTAGCGAGGTCCGGGGAGCTGTTTTTT. This sequence encodes CSVEGLARSGELFF.

The rearrangement links TRBV30 to TRBJ1-3; maybe TRBD1 (5 bases). Germline V CDR1 and CDR2: GTSNPN, SVGIG (reference sequence). The germline V and J ends were trimmed by 4 bases and 6 bases, with 10 bases remaining between them. The CDR3 has 12 residues. The CDR3 loop is CAWMGPINTIYF. The CDR3 DNA follows: TGTGCCTGGATGGGACCGATAAACACCATATATTTT. Full variable domain (outside the CDR3, taken from reference TRBV30 and TRBJ1-3): SQTIHQWPATLVQPVGSPLSLECTVEGTSNPNLYWYRQAAGRGLQLLFYSVGIGQISSEVPQNLSASRPQDRQFILSSKKLLLSDSGFYLCAWMGPINTIYFGEGSWLTVV.

This sequence joins TRBV27 and TRBJ2-5; D call uncertain. Trimming pared 10 bases from V and 0 bases from J, leaving 3 bases between. Germline values: CDR1 MNHEY, CDR2 SMNVEV (reference sequence). The CDR3 extends over 10 amino acids. DNA of the CDR3: TGTGCCAACAACCAAGAGACCCAGTACTTC. This gives the protein CANNQETQYF.

To note about this clone: This same CDR3 is encoded by further DNA sequences in the sample. The J gene is TRBJ1-1, the V gene TRBV18, with 12 bases fitting TRBD1. Trimming removed 3 bases from V and 6 bases from J; junction bases left unmatched: 2. CDR3 size: 14 residues. Germline V gene lookup returns CDR1 KGHSH and CDR2 LQKENI. The CDR3 DNA is TGTGCCAGCTCACCGGGACAGGGGGCTTCTGAAGCTTTCTTT. As protein: CASSPGQGASEAFF.

Points on this clone: At one boundary the junction diverges from the germline segment, which might be a read error. DNA of the CDR3: TGTGCCAGCAGTTTACTGTTGGCGGTTCGTGTCTATGGCTGCACCTTC. It yields the protein CASSLLLAVRVYGCTF. The gene calls are TRBV28 and TRBJ1-2; no firm D call. The V gene's germline CDR1 is MDHEN and CDR2 SYDVKM. The CDR3 runs to 16 residues.

A note on this clone: Different DNA sequences within this sample yield the same CDR3. V usage is TRBV5-1 and J usage is TRBJ2-1, with 7 positions matching TRBD1. The CDR3 runs to 15 residues. V was clipped by 5 bases and J by 0 bases; unmatched bases: 5. Germline CDR1 and CDR2: SGHRS and YFSETQ. In DNA form, the CDR3 reads TGCGCCAGCAGTCAGGCAGGGGGCTCCTACAATGAGCAGTTCTTC. This gives the protein CASSQAGGSYNEQFF.

This clone appeared a few times. The chain links TRBV19 to TRBJ2-2; D remains ambiguous. Trimming shortened V by 5 bases and J by 8 bases, and 18 bases separated the two germline ends. This CDR3 is built from 15 residues. From germline, CDR1 is LNHDA and CDR2 SQIVND (reference sequence). CDR3 nucleotides: TGTGCCAGTAGTCCAGGTTTCGCCTCGAATGGGGAGCTGTTTTTT. Translation: CASSPGFASNGELFF.

The rearrangement uses TRBV4-3 and TRBJ2-2; D assignment may be TRBD1 or TRBD2 (5 bases each). CDR3 size: 16 residues. Looked up from germline, CDR1 is LGHNA and CDR2 is YSLEER. Trimming pared 5 bases from V and 2 bases from J, leaving 15 bases between. The CDR3 DNA follows: TGCGCCAGCAGCGTCGAAGTGGGGGTTAACACCGGGGAGCTGTTTTTT. Translated: CASSVEVGVNTGELFF.

The chain carries TRBV11-2 and TRBJ1-1; weak D call: TRBD1 (5 bases). Trimming pared 2 bases from V and 4 bases from J, leaving 14 bases between. From germline, CDR1 is SGHAT and CDR2 FQNNGV. This CDR3 spans 15 amino acids. The CDR3 is CASSLPGTVGTEAFF. The DNA of the CDR3 is TGTGCCAGCAGCTTACCGGGGACGGTTGGCACTGAAGCTTTCTTT.

In this sample, this clone turned up once. This chain uses TRBV19 with TRBJ2-7; 7 bases match TRBD2. This CDR3 region has 15 residues. After removal of 6 bases from V and 0 bases from J, the junction contained 8 bases not matched to a gene. The V gene's germline CDR1 is LNHDA and CDR2 SQIVND (reference sequence). This CDR3 reads CASSDQAGSSYEQYF. CDR3 DNA: TGTGCCAGTAGCGATCAAGCGGGATCCTCCTACGAGCAGTACTTC.

The chain joins TRBV2 to TRBJ2-3, with 7 bases aligning to TRBD1. The V gene end was trimmed by 7 bases and the J gene end by 1 base; junction bases not matched to a gene: 5. The CDR3 is 14 residues long. CDR1 is SNHLY and CDR2 is FYNNEI in the germline V gene. Here the CDR3 DNA reads TGTGCCAGCACCGGGGACAGACGCACAGATACGCAGTATTTT. Protein product: CASTGDRRTDTQYF.

The chain is built from TRBV7-9 and TRBJ2-3, with TRBD1 matching 9 bases. The V gene end was trimmed by 1 base and the J gene end by 5 bases; junction bases not matched to a gene: 4. Germline-derived CDR1 and CDR2 are SEHNR and FQNEAQ (reference sequence). The CDR3 length is 15 residues. The CDR3 DNA sequence: TGTGCCAGCAGCTTAGGAGGGACAGGGAAAGATACGCAGTATTTT. Translated, it gives CASSLGGTGKDTQYF. The variable domain in full, with the rest retrieved from reference TRBV7-9 and TRBJ2-3, is DTGVSQNPRHKITKRGQNVTFRCDPISEHNRLYWYRQTLGQGPEFLTYFQNEAQLEKSRLLSDRFSAERPKGSFSTLEIQRTEQGDSAMYLCASSLGGTGKDTQYFGPGTRLTVL.

About this clone itself: Other DNA sequences in this sample translate to the same CDR3. Here the CDR3 reads CASSLAGSGGYTF. In nucleotides, the CDR3 is TGTGCCAGCAGCTTAGCAGGGTCGGGTGGCTACACCTTC. This chain uses TRBV7-2 with TRBJ1-2; no clear D gene. V was shortened by 0 bases and J by 7 bases, with 9 bases between the two germline ends. The germline V gene has CDR1 SGHTA and CDR2 FQGNSA. The CDR3 runs to 13 residues.

The rearrangement joins TRBV5-3 to TRBJ2-7; weak D call: TRBD1 (6 bases). TRBV5-3 is noted as an ORF with a role that remains uncertain. V was clipped by 3 bases and J by 1 base, with 17 bases between them. The CDR3 consists of 16 residues. CDR3 in amino acids: CARSSPGGAGSYEQYF. The CDR3 DNA is TGTGCCAGAAGCTCGCCTGGGGGCGCAGGGTCCTACGAGCAGTACTTC.

The CDR3 reads CASRQSPSLPLWAFF. The CDR3 region has the DNA TGTGCCAGTCGACAAAGCCCTTCATTACCCTTGTGGGCTTTCTTT. V usage is TRBV19 and J usage is TRBJ1-1, with D unresolved. The ends were cut back, 8 bases at V and 11 bases at J, with 27 bases in the middle. Germline values: CDR1 LNHDA, CDR2 SQIVND (reference sequence). CDR3 length: 15 residues.

This chain connects TRBV7-8 to TRBJ2-5, with no clear D. The J call is doubtful: the DNA matches TRBJ2-7 better. Germline CDR1 is SGHVS and CDR2 is FQNEAQ. The CDR3 has 15 residues. CDR3 amino acids: CASSLGEQSHYEQYF. CDR3 DNA: TGTGCCAGCAGCCTCGGAGAGCAGTCCCACTACGAGCAGTACTTC.

This rearrangement joins TRBV6-1 to TRBJ1-1; the D is unclear. V lost 3 bases, J lost 3 bases, and 11 bases lay in between. Germline CDR1 MNHNS, CDR2 SASEGT. The CDR3 length is 14 residues. The CDR3 is CASSEFPQDTEAFF. The CDR3 DNA reads as TGTGCCAGCAGTGAGTTTCCGCAGGACACTGAAGCTTTCTTT.

This clone was recorded once. The CDR3 protein is CASSRGGSDNTQYF. Written as DNA, the CDR3 is TGTGCCAGCAGCCGCGGGGGTTCCGACAATACGCAGTATTTT. The rearrangement links TRBV28 to TRBJ2-3; 7 bases match TRBD2. CDR1 is MDHEN, CDR2 SYDVKM, per germline. Losses at the gene ends were 6 bases for V and 7 bases for J; bases not matched to a gene: 10. The CDR3 covers 14 residues.